The T cell receptor (beta chain) under discussion was sequenced for a study of blood T cell repertoires in COVID-19. How the authors handled the data: Amplifying reference gene primers gave estimates of nucleated cell counts. Repertoires were generated with immunoSEQ multiplex PCR, while TCRdb's copy carries only in-frame clones and drops some. D and trimming come from the DNA, and the V and J calls and clone size come from that table. Among around 300,000 clones listed, approximately 90% were seen once. This CDR3 comprises 9 residues. Between the trimmed V and J ends, which lost 5 bases and 10 bases, there was a span of 2 bases. The germline CDR1 and CDR2 sequences are SEHNR and FQNEAQ (reference sequence). Enrolled through a virtual design, the participants were between 18 and 89 years of age and came from some 25 US areas. Recovered Cohort 3 donors showed two negative PCRs, clearance, or symptom resolution.

Sequenced: PBMCs or T cells enriched from blood (not recorded which). The receptor was derived from a woman aged 18-30 years who had recovered from COVID-19. The gene calls are TRBV7-9 and TRBJ2-2; no clear D gene. This chain's CDR3 is CASSLELFF. The DNA of the CDR3 is TGTGCCAGCAGCCTGGAGCTGTTTTTT.